The entry below describes one T cell receptor beta chain. Per the authors' pipeline: Estimation of nucleated cell counts relied on the amplification of reference gene primers. The repertoire was sequenced with immunoSEQ multiplex PCR; TCRdb's copy has only in-frame clones and lacks some. V, J and clone size are those of that table, while D and trimming were read from the DNA. The profile shows some 82,000 clones, roughly nine tenths of them singletons. The sample is drawn from a study of blood T cell repertoires in COVID-19. Study overall: There were acute and convalescent COVID-19 samples, and they came from the United States, Italy and Spain. The cDNA or gDNA used as material had been derived from T cells, B-cell-depleted T cells, or PBMCs.

Germline trimming cut 8 bases from V and 4 bases from J; bases unmatched to any gene: 4. Germline CDR1 and CDR2: SEHNR and FQNEAQ (reference sequence). This CDR3 has 14 residues. The chain joins TRBV7-9 to TRBJ2-1, with 11 nucleotides matching TRBD2. The source material was peripheral blood. The receptor was isolated from a woman aged 45-59 years in a cohort sampled during active COVID-19. The CDR3 DNA sequence: TGTGCCAGCCTAGCGGGAGGACGGTACAATGAGCAGTTCTTC. This codes for CASLAGGRYNEQFF.